This T cell receptor (beta chain) was sequenced in a study of patients and donors after allogeneic stem cell transplantation. Germline CDR1 and CDR2: MDHEN and SYDVKM. This CDR3 has 13 amino acids. V lost 5 bases to trimming and J lost 3 bases, with 10 bases between them. TCRdb fed the RT-PCR reads into MiXCR, producing one record per CDR3 protein. The top ten clones hold 6% of a sample with about 960,000 distinct CDR3 sequences, about a sixth of them seen once. This rearrangement joins TRBV28 to TRBJ1-1; possibly TRBD1 for D (6 bases). This clonotype was obtained from a human donor who was either an allogeneic HSCT recipient or a stem cell or donor lymphocyte infusion donor (not recorded which). It is not recorded whose cells these are; they may come from a transplant donor. The sequenced sample consisted of blood, either unsorted or a sorted T cell fraction (not recorded which). CDR3 region: CASSGDTHTEAFF. CDR3 nucleotide sequence: TGTGCCAGCAGTGGGGACACCCACACTGAAGCTTTCTTT.